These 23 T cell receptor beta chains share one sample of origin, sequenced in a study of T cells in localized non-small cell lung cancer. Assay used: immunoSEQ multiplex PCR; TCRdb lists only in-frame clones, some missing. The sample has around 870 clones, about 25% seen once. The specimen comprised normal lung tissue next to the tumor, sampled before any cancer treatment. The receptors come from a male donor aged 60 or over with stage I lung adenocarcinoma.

The CDR3 region has the DNA TGTGCCTGGACGACCTCTAGGAGAGAGCAGTTCTTC. Translating gives CAWTTSRREQFF. The V and J genes are TRBV30 and TRBJ2-1; D is unclear. In germline, CDR1 is GTSNPN, CDR2 SVGIG (reference sequence). The CDR3 contains 12 residues. The V end lost 4 bases, the J end lost 10 bases, and 14 bases lay between the germline ends.

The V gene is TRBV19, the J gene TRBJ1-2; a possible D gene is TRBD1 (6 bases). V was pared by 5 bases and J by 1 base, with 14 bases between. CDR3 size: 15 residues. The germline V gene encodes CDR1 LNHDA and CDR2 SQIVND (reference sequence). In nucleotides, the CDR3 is TGTGCCAGTAGTCCCGCAGGGACAATTAACTATGGCTACACCTTC. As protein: CASSPAGTINYGYTF.

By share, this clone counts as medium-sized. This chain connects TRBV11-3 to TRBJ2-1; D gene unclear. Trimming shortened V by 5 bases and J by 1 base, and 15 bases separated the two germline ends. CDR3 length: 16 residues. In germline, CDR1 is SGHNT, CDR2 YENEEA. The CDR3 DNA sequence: TGTGCCAGCAGCGTAACATTGGGGTCGTCCTACAATGAGCAGTTCTTC. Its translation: CASSVTLGSSYNEQFF. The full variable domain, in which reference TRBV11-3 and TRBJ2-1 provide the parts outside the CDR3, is EAGVVQSPRYKIIEKKQPVAFWCNPISGHNTLYWYLQNLGQGPELLIRYENEEAVDDSQLPKDRFSAERLKGVDSTLKIQPAELGDSAVYLCASSVTLGSSYNEQFFGPGTRLTVL.

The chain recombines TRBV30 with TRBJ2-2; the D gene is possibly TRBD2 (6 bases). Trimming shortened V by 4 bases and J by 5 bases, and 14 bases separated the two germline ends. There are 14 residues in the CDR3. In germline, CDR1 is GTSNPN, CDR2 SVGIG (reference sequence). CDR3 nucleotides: TGTGCCTGGAAGGAGGGGCGGAGGACCGGGGAGCTGTTTTTT. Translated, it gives CAWKEGRRTGELFF.

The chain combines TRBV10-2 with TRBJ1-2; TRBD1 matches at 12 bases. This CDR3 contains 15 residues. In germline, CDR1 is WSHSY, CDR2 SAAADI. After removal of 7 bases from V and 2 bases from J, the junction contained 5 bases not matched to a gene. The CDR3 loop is CASNPGQGANYGYTF. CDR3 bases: TGCGCCAGCAACCCGGGACAGGGGGCCAACTATGGCTACACCTTC.

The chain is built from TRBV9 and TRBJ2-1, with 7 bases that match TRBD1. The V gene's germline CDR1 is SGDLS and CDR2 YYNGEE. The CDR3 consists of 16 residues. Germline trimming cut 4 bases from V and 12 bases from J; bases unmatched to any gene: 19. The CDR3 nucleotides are TGTGCCAGCAGCCCGCGACAGGGATTGGTCACATCCAGGCAGTTCTTC. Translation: CASSPRQGLVTSRQFF.

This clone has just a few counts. In nucleotides, the CDR3 is TGCGCCAGCAGCCTCGGGGGGCGGTCTGGAAACACCATATATTTT. Amino acid sequence: CASSLGGRSGNTIYF. The V and J genes are TRBV1 and TRBJ1-3. TRBV1 is a known pseudogene. The CDR3 covers 15 residues.

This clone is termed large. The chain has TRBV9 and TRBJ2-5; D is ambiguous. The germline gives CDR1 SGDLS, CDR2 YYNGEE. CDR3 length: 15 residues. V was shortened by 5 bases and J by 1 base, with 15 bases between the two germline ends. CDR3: CASSEWNRIQETQYF. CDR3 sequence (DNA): TGTGCCAGCAGTGAATGGAACCGGATCCAAGAGACCCAGTACTTC.

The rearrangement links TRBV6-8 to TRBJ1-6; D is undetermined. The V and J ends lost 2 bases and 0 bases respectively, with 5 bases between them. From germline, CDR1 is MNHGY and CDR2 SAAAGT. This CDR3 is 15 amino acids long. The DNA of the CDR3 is TGTGCCAGCAGTTACGGGAGCTCCTATAATTCACCCCTCCACTTT. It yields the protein CASSYGSSYNSPLHF.

CDR3 coding DNA: TGTGCCAGCCTCGACAGTACCGAAGAGACCCAGTACTTC. Translation gives CASLDSTEETQYF. The rearrangement joins TRBV19 to TRBJ2-5, with D perhaps TRBD1 (5 bases). V was cut by 9 bases and J by 3 bases, with 14 bases left in between. Germline CDR1 and CDR2: LNHDA and SQIVND (reference sequence). This CDR3 comprises 13 residues.

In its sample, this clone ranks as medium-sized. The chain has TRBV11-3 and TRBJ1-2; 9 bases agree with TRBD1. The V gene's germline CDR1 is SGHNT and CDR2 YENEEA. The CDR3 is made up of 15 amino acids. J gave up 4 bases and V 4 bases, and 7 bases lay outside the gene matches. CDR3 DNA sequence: TGTGCCAGCAGCTACCGGGACAGGGAGAGCTATGGCTACACCTTC. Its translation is CASSYRDRESYGYTF.

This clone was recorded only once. The CDR3 is CASSPSRVPNYGYTF. CDR3 coding DNA: TGTGCCAGCTCACCAAGCAGGGTGCCTAACTATGGCTACACCTTC. V is TRBV18 and J is TRBJ1-2, with a tentative D call TRBD1 (5 bases). Trimming stripped 2 bases from V and 0 bases from J, with 10 bases between. This CDR3 is 15 amino acids long. From germline, CDR1 is KGHSH and CDR2 LQKENI.

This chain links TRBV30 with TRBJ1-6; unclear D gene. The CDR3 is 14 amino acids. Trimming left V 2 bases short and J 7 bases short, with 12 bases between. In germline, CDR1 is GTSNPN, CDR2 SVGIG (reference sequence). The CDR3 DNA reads TGTGCCTGGAGTCTGCAAATGGGGAATTCACCCCTCCACTTT. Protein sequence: CAWSLQMGNSPLHF.

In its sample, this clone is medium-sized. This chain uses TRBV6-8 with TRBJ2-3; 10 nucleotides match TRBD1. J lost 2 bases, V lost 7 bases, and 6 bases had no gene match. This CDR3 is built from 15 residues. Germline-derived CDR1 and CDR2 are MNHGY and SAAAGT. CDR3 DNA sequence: TGTGCCAGCAATCCCGGGACAGGGGCCACAGATACGCAGTATTTT. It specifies CASNPGTGATDTQYF.

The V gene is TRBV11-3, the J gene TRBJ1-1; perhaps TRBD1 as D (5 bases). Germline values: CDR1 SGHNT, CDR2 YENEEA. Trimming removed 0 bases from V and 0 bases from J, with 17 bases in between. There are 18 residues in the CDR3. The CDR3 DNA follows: TGTGCCAGCAGCTTAGATCAGGGAGGGACGGCCATGAACACTGAAGCTTTCTTT. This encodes CASSLDQGGTAMNTEAFF.

As DNA, the CDR3 is TGCGCCAGCAGCTTGGAACAGGGATGGTTAGCTGAAGCTTTCTTT. Its protein is CASSLEQGWLAEAFF. The genes are TRBV5-1 and TRBJ1-1, with D possibly TRBD1 on 6 matching bases. Germline V gene lookup returns CDR1 SGHRS and CDR2 YFSETQ. This CDR3 spans 15 amino acids. Trimming removed 0 bases at V and 6 bases at J, with 15 bases between.

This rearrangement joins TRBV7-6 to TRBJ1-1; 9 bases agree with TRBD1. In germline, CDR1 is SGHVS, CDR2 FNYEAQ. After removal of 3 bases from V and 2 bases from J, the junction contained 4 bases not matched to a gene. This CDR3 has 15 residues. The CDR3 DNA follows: TGTGCCAGCAGCTTGACAGGGGGGAAAAACACTGAAGCTTTCTTT. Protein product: CASSLTGGKNTEAFF. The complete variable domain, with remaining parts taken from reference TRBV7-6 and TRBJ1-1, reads GAGVSQSPRYKVTKRGQDVALRCDPISGHVSLYWYRQALGQGPEFLTYFNYEAQQDKSGLPNDRFSAERPEGSISTLTIQRTEQRDSAMYRCASSLTGGKNTEAFFGQGTRLTVV.

The chain's CDR3 is CASIYGLAGGPVVFNEQFF. In DNA, the CDR3 is TGCGCCAGCATTTACGGACTAGCGGGGGGGCCGGTCGTTTTCAATGAGCAGTTCTTC. This chain uses TRBV10-2 with TRBJ2-1; 15 bases map to TRBD2. Germline V gene sequence: CDR1 WSHSY, CDR2 SAAADI. The CDR3 runs to 19 residues. J was trimmed by 6 bases and V by 7 bases; bases with no gene match: 16.

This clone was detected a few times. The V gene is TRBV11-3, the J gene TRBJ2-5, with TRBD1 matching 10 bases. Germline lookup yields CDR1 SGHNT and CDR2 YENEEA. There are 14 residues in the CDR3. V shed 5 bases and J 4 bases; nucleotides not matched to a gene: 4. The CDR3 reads CASSRQGAGETQYF. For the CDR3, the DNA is TGTGCCAGCAGCCGACAGGGGGCGGGAGAGACCCAGTACTTC.

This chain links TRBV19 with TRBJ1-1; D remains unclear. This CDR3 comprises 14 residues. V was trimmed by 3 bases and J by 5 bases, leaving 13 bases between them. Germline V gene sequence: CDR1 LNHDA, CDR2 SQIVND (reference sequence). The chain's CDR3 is CASSIGVLGTEAFF. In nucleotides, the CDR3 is TGTGCCAGTAGTATCGGGGTACTCGGGACTGAAGCTTTCTTT.

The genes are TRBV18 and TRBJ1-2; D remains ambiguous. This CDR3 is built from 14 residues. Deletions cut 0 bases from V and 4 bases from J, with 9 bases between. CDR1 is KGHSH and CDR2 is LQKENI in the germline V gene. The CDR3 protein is CASSPPVDGYGYTF. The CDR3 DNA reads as TGTGCCAGCTCACCACCCGTGGACGGCTATGGCTACACCTTC.

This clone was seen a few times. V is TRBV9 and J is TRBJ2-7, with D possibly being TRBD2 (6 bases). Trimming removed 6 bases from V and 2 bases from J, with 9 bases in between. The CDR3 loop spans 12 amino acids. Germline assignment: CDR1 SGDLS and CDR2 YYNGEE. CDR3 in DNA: TGTGCCAGCACCCCGGGGGCCTACGAGCAGTACTTC. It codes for CASTPGAYEQYF.

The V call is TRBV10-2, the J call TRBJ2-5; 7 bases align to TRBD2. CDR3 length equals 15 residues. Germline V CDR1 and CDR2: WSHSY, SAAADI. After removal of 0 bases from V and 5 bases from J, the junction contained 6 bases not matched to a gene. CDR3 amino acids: CASSESQGGMETQYF. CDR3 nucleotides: TGCGCCAGCAGTGAGTCGCAGGGAGGGATGGAGACCCAGTACTTC.